Listed here are 9 T cell receptor beta chains from one sample, sequenced in a study of spatial heterogeneity in lung cancer. TCRdb reanalysed the 5' RACE reads using MiXCR and keeps one entry per CDR3 protein. The table records approximately 93,000 distinct CDR3 sequences, just under 20% of them present only once. Time point defined: blood at routine non-recurrence follow-up after resection. The material sequenced was PBMCs, taken at follow-up. These TCRs come from a male donor with early-stage non-small cell lung cancer.

The V call is TRBV12-3 or TRBV12-4, the J call TRBJ2-7; 9 bases align to TRBD2. J gave up 6 bases and V 6 bases, and 12 bases lay outside the gene matches. The CDR3 has 15 residues. The CDR3 DNA reads TGTGCCAGCAGGATACACCTAGCGGGGAGCGGCGAGCAGTACTTC. This encodes CASRIHLAGSGEQYF.

A few counts support this clonotype. V and J are TRBV5-1 and TRBJ1-4; TRBD1 aligns across 9 bases. The CDR3 length is 15 residues. The V and J ends lost 4 bases and 5 bases, in that order; junction bases with no gene match: 6. CDR1 is SGHRS, CDR2 YFSETQ, per germline. CDR3 region: CASSPTGQGNEKLFF. CDR3 bases: TGCGCCAGCAGCCCGACGGGACAGGGAAATGAAAAACTGTTTTTT.

The V and J genes are TRBV20-1 and TRBJ1-1, with D tentatively TRBD1 (5 bases). CDR3 length: 14 residues. Germline V gene sequence: CDR1 DFQATT, CDR2 SNEGSKA (reference sequence). The V end was cut by 6 bases, the J end by 0 bases, with 14 bases between. The CDR3 sequence: CSAPKGTMNTEAFF. Here the CDR3 DNA reads TGCAGTGCCCCGAAGGGGACTATGAACACTGAAGCTTTCTTT.

The chain carries TRBV12-3 or TRBV12-4 and TRBJ1-1; 9 bases match TRBD1. This CDR3 spans 16 amino acids. Trimming at V came to 5 bases and at J to 2 bases, leaving 9 bases not matched to a gene. In DNA form, the CDR3 reads TGTGCCAGCAGTATAGGGACAGGGTCCCCCAACACTGAAGCTTTCTTT. It encodes CASSIGTGSPNTEAFF.

The chain employs TRBV20-1 and TRBJ2-7; 7 nucleotides line up with TRBD2. This CDR3 has 17 residues. Looked up from germline, CDR1 is DFQATT and CDR2 is SNEGSKA (reference sequence). V was clipped by 1 base and J by 1 base; unmatched bases: 13. CDR3: CSARGASGEGSSYEQYF. The DNA for the CDR3 is TGCAGTGCTAGAGGTGCGTCTGGGGAGGGATCTTCCTACGAGCAGTACTTC.

The genes are TRBV24-1 and TRBJ2-5; D may be TRBD2 (6 bases). V lost 2 bases, J lost 2 bases, and 8 bases lay in between. Looked up from germline, CDR1 is KGHDR and CDR2 is SFDVKD. The length of the CDR3 is 14 residues. For the CDR3, the DNA is TGTGCCACCAGTGATTGGCGGGATCAAGAGACCCAGTACTTC. Translating gives CATSDWRDQETQYF.

J is TRBJ2-7 and V is TRBV11-2; D is perhaps TRBD1 or TRBD2 (5 bases each). The CDR3 has 15 residues. The V end was cut by 4 bases, the J end by 2 bases, with 15 bases between. CDR1 is SGHAT and CDR2 is FQNNGV in the germline V gene. CDR3 loop: CASSSPGPSTYEQYV. The CDR3 nucleotides read TGTGCCAGCAGCTCTCCGGGGCCATCAACCTACGAGCAGTACGTC.

There are a few counts of this clonotype. Possible read error: a much larger clone is one base away. The chain is built from TRBV7-3 and TRBJ1-1; D may be TRBD1 (6 bases). This CDR3 comprises 13 residues. The germline V gene has CDR1 SGHTA and CDR2 FQGTGA. The CDR3, as DNA: TGTGCCAGCAGCTTAAGGGGGGACACTGGAGCTTTCTTT. As protein: CASSLRGDTGAFF.

This clonotype was detected ten times or more. The rearrangement joins TRBV3-1 to TRBJ2-1; D is ambiguous. Trimming removed 4 bases at V and 10 bases at J, with 17 bases between. There are 14 residues in the CDR3. Germline-derived CDR1 and CDR2 are LGHDT and YNNKEL (reference sequence). For the CDR3, the DNA is TGTGCCAGCAGCCCGCCGGTATACGTCACGGAGCAGTTCTTC. The encoded protein is CASSPPVYVTEQFF.